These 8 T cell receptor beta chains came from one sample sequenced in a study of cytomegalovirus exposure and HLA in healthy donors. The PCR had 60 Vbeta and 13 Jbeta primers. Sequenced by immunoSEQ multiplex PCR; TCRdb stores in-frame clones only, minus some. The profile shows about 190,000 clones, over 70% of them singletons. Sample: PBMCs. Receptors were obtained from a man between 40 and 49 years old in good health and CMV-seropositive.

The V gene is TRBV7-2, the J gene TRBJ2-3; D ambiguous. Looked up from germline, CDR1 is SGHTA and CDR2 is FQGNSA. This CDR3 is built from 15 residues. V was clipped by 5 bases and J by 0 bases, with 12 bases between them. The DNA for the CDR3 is TGTGCCAGCAGCCAACAGTCTTTTAGCACAGATACGCAGTATTTT. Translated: CASSQQSFSTDTQYF.

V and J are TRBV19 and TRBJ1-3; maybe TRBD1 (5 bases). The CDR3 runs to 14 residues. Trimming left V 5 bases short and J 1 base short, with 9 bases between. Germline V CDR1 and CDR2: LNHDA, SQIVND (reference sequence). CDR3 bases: TGTGCCAGTAGTCCGACAGCGTCTGGAAACACCATATATTTT. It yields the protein CASSPTASGNTIYF.

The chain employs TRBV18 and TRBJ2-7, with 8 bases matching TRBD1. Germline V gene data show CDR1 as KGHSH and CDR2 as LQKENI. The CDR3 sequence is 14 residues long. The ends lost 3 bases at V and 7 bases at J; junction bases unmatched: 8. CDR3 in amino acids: CASSPVQGAGEQYF. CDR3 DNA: TGTGCCAGCTCACCGGTTCAGGGGGCGGGGGAGCAGTACTTC.

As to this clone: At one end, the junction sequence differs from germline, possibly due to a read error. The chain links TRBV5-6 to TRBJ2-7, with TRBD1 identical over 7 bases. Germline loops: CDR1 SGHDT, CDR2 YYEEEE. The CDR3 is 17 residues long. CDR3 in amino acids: CANSLDRAILPSYEQYF. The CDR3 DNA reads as TGTGCCAACAGCCTCGACAGGGCCATACTACCCTCCTACGAGCAGTACTTC. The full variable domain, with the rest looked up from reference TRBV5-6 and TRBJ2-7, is DAGVTQSPTHLIKTRGQQVTLRCSPKSGHDTVSWYQQALGQGPQFIFQYYEEEERQRGNFPDRFSGHQFPNYSSELNVNALLLGDSALYLCANSLDRAILPSYEQYFGPGTRLTVT.

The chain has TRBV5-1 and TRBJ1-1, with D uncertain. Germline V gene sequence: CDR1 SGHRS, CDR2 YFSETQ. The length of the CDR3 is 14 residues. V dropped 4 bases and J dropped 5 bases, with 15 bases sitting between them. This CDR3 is CASSPGVLGTEAFF. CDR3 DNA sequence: TGCGCCAGCAGCCCCGGGGTACTGGGGACTGAAGCTTTCTTT.

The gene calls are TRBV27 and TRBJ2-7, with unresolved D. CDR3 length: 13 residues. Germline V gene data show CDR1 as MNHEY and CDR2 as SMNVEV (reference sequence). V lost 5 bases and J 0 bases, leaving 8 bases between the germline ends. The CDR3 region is CASSQDSSYEQYF. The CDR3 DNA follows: TGTGCCAGCAGTCAGGATAGCTCCTACGAGCAGTACTTC.

The CDR3 region is CASSLEHYEQYF. The CDR3 DNA sequence: TGTGCCAGCAGCTTAGAACACTACGAGCAGTACTTC. The chain is built from TRBV11-2 and TRBJ2-5; D ambiguous. The J call is uncertain, as TRBJ2-7 better fits the DNA end. Germline CDR1 is SGHAT and CDR2 is FQNNGV. The CDR3 has 12 residues.

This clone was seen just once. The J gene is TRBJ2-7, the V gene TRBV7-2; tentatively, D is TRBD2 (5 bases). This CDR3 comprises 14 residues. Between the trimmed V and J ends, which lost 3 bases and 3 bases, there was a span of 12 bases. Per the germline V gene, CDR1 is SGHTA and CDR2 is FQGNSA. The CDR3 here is CASSFSPGDYEQYF. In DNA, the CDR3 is TGTGCCAGCAGCTTCTCCCCCGGGGACTACGAGCAGTACTTC.